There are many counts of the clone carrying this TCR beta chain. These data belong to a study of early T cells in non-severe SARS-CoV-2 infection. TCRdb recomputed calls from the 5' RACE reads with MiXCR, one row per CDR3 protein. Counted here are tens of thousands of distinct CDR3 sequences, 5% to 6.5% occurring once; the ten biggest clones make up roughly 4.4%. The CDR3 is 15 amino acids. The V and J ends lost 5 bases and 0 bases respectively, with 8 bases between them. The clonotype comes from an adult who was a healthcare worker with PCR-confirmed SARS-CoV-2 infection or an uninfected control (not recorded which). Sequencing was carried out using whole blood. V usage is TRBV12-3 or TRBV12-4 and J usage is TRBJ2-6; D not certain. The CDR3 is CASSDDNSGANVLTF. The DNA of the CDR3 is TGTGCCAGCAGTGATGATAACTCTGGGGCCAACGTCCTGACTTTC.